This paragraph covers one T cell receptor beta chain sequence. Its specificity is not known. V was trimmed by 3 bases and J by 3 bases, leaving 15 bases between them. Germline CDR1 reads GTSNPN; CDR2 reads SVGIG (reference sequence). The CDR3 is made up of 14 amino acids. Donors sampled were nominally healthy, though unrecorded immune exposures were likely. There was no recording of CMV serostatus for this donor. The data were obtained in a study of cytomegalovirus exposure and HLA in healthy donors. Across the study: Within an early data release were about 85 million unique TCRs drawn from HLA-typed donors.

Findings and caveats of the study: A later analysis found TCR association rates differed by HLA locus, highest for DRB1 and lowest for HLA-C.

Primers included in the PCR were 60 Vbeta and 13 Jbeta primers. The repertoire was sequenced with immunoSEQ multiplex PCR; TCRdb's copy has only in-frame clones and lacks some. Here the sample spans 40,000 to 45,000 clones, roughly 47% being singletons. This rearrangement joins TRBV30 to TRBJ2-7; TRBD1 might be the D (6 bases). Material: PBMCs. This clonotype was sampled from a human donor in good health. The CDR3 sequence is CAWSAGTWGYEQYF. The CDR3 nucleotides read TGTGCCTGGAGCGCCGGGACATGGGGCTACGAGCAGTACTTC.